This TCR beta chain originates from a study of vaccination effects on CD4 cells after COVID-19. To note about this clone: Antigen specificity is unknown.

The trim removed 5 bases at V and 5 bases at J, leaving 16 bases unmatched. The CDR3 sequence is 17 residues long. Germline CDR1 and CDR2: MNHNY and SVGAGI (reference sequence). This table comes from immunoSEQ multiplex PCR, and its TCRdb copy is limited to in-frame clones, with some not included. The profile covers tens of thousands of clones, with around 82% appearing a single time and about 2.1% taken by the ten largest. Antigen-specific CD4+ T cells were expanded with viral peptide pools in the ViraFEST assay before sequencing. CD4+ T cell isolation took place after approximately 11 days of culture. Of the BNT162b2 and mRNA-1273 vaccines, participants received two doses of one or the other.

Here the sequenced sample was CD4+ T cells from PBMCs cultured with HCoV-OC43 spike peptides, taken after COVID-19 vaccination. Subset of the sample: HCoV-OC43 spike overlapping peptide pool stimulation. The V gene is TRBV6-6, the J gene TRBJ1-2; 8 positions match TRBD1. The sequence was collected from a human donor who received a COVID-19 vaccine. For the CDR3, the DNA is TGTGCCAGCAGTCAAAAGACGGGAGGACAGGGCCCTTATGGCTACACCTTC. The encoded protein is CASSQKTGGQGPYGYTF.